Listed below are T cell receptor beta chains from one sample, sequenced in a study of T cell changes during pregnancy in multiple sclerosis. The data were produced by immunoSEQ multiplex PCR, yet TCRdb's version contains in-frame clones alone and is incomplete. The sample yields 75,000 to 80,000 clones, approximately 91% seen once. The specimen comprised peripheral blood, sampled before pregnancy. These receptors originate from a female donor with multiple sclerosis, enrolled in a pregnancy study. CDR3s leave out the opening cysteine and the closing phenylalanine or tryptophan.

>TRBJ2-7|TRBV7-2
ASSSTFTTYEQY
>TRBJ2-5|TRBV7-9
ASSHRGQRETQY
>TRBJ1-6|TRBV16
ASSTYRGHSPLH
>TRBJ1-3|TRBV18
ASSPGPGNTIY
>TRBJ1-6|TRBV6-5
ASSSNQGDETPLH
>TRBJ2-1|TRBV15
ATSRDGASGGYNEQF
>TRBJ1-2|TRBV7-9
ASSLLLGGYGYT
>TRBJ2-1|TRBV4-2
ASSQEGGMGLAGNEQF
>TRBJ1-6|TRBV13
ASSPRSSNSPLH
>TRBJ2-2|TRBV7-2
ASSSLAGYTGELF
>TRBJ2-3|TRBV19
ASTLVAGALGTDTQY
>TRBJ1-1|TRBV6-1
ASKPGGISTEAF
>TRBJ2-1|TRBV4-1
ASSHPRRNEQF
>TRBJ2-1|TRBV9
ASSVDPGGSYNEQF
>TRBJ2-7|TRBV6-5
ASRQDRFYEQY
>TRBJ2-2|TRBV19
ASSPGQDTGELF
>TRBJ2-5|TRBV7-8
ASSLAWAGGQETQY
>TRBJ2-5|TRBV2
ASSDTGQETQY
>TRBJ2-3|TRBV29-1
SASRTSGGADTQY
>TRBJ2-1|TRBV30
AWSARGYNEQF
>TRBJ2-2|TRBV7-9
ASSPRLAGEGGELF